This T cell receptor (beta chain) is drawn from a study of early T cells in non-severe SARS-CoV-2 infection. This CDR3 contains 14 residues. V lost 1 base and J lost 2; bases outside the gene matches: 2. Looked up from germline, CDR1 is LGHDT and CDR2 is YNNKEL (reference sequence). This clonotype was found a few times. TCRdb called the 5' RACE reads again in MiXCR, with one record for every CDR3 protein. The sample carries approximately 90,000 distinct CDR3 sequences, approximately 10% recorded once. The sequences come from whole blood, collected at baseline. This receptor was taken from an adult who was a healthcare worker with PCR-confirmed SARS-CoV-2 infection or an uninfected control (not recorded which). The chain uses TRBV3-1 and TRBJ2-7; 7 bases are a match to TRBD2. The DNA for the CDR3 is TGTGCCAGCAGCCAAGGGGCGGGGGCCTACGAGCAGTACTTC. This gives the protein CASSQGAGAYEQYF.